This TCR beta chain was identified in a study of blood T cell repertoires in COVID-19. The wider study: Some COVID-19 samples were acute and others convalescent; all came from the United States, Italy and Spain.

Authors' processing steps: Estimates of nucleated cell counts were drawn from the amplification of reference gene primers. TCRdb keeps only in-frame clones here, not all; method: immunoSEQ multiplex PCR. D and trimming were read from the DNA, whereas the V and J calls and clone size are those reported in that table. Of some 190,000 clones listed, roughly 90% are singletons. V was trimmed by 5 bases and J by 6 bases, leaving 15 bases between them. Per germline, CDR1 MGHDK and CDR2 SYGVNS. The CDR3 loop spans 14 amino acids. The sample was peripheral blood. The TCR sequence derives from a woman aged 40 to 49 who had recovered from COVID-19. The chain couples TRBV25-1 to TRBJ2-3; perhaps TRBD2 as D (6 bases). CDR3 sequence reads: CASSRLGHLDTQYF. Written as DNA, the CDR3 is TGTGCCAGCAGTAGACTAGGCCATCTGGATACGCAGTATTTT.